The 3 T cell receptor beta chains in this list originate from one sample, sequenced in a study of blood T cell repertoires in COVID-19 (dated by TCRdb to the early 2020s). Library preparation was by the immunoSEQ multiplex PCR assay. TCRdb's version of the immuneACCESS table is confined to in-frame rearrangements and falls short of the full clone set. An unresolved V gene accounts for under half of the shortfall where checked; the remainder is of unknown origin. This sample is represented by about 290,000 clones; roughly 80% of them were singletons. The ten most abundant clones make up approximately 3.8% of the sample. The specimen sequenced was peripheral blood. Source of these receptors: a woman between 50 and 59 years old with active or convalescent COVID-19.

Only one count was recorded for this clone. This rearrangement joins TRBV11-3 to TRBJ1-1; D is undetermined. Germline V gene sequence: CDR1 SGHNT, CDR2 YENEEA. Trimming left V 7 bases short and J 5 bases short, with 29 bases between. This CDR3 contains 18 residues. The CDR3 DNA reads TGTGCCAGCAACTTCCCTCTCCCCCCGACTCGGGGTTGGACTGAAGCTTTCTTT. As protein: CASNFPLPPTRGWTEAFF.

The chain's CDR3 is CASSPNQGARGYTF. DNA of the CDR3: TGTGCCAGCAGCCCAAATCAGGGGGCGAGGGGCTACACCTTC. This chain joins TRBV11-2 and TRBJ1-2; 8 bases fit TRBD1. This CDR3 contains 14 residues. Germline V gene sequence: CDR1 SGHAT, CDR2 FQNNGV. Germline trimming cut 5 bases from V and 8 bases from J; bases unmatched to any gene: 10.

The chain couples TRBV3-1 (or the pseudogene TRBV3-2) to TRBJ2-1; 14 nucleotides agree with TRBD2. V gave up 4 bases and J gave up 7 bases; unmatched junction bases: 9. There are 17 residues in the CDR3. Germline values: CDR1 LGHDT, CDR2 YNNKEL (reference sequence). The CDR3 protein is CASSLGLAGGGRNEQFF. For the CDR3, the DNA is TGTGCCAGCAGCCTCGGACTAGCGGGAGGAGGGAGGAATGAGCAGTTCTTC.